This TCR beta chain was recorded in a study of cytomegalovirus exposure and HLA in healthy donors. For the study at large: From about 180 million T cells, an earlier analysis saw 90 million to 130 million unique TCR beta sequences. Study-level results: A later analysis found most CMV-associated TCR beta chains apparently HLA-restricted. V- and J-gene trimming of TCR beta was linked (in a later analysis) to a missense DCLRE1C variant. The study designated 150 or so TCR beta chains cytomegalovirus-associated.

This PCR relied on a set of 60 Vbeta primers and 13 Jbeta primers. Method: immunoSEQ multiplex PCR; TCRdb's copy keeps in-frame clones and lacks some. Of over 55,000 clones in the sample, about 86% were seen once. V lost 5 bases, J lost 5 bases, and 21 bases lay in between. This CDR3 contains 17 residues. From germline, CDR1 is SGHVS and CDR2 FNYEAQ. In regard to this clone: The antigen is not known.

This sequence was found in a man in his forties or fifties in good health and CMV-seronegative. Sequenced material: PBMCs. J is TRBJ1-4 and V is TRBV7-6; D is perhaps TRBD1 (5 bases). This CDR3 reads CASSPLGAPAGNEKLFF. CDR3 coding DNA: TGTGCCAGCAGCCCACTCGGGGCCCCGGCGGGGAATGAAAAACTGTTTTTT.